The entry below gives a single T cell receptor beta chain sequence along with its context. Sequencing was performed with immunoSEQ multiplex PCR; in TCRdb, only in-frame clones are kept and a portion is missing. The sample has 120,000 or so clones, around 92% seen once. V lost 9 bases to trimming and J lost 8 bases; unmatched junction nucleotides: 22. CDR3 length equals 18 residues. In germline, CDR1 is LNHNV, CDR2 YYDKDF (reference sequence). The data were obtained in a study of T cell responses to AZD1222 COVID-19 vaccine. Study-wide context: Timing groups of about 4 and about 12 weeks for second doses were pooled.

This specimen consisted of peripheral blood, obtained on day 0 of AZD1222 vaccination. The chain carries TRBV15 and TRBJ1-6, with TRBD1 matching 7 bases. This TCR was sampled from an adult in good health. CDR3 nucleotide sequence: TGTGCCACGGGGTCTAGCGGGACAGCTCTCCGAGGGGATTCACCCCTCCACTTT. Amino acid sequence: CATGSSGTALRGDSPLHF.